The T cell receptor beta chain described here comes from a study of blood T cell repertoires in COVID-19. Study-level background: T cells, B-cell-depleted T cells, or PBMCs supplied cDNA or gDNA.

Repertoires were generated with immunoSEQ multiplex PCR, while TCRdb's copy carries only in-frame clones and drops some. The data show roughly 160,000 clones, roughly 87% seen once. The origin of this receptor is a woman aged 50 to 60 who had recovered from COVID-19. Sequencing was done on a sample of PBMCs or T cells enriched from blood (not recorded which).

As DNA, the CDR3 is TGTGCCAGCAGGGGACTTGGCGGTCCTTACTACGAGCAGTACTTC. Translation gives CASRGLGGPYYEQYF. V usage is TRBV6-5 and J usage is TRBJ2-7; TRBD2 might be the D (6 bases). Trimming cost V 6 bases and J 3 bases, with 18 bases left between them. CDR1 MNHEY and CDR2 SVGAGI come from the germline V gene. The CDR3 is 15 amino acids.